Listed here are 9 T cell receptor beta chains from one sample, sequenced in a study of blood T cell repertoires in COVID-19. Method: immunoSEQ multiplex PCR; TCRdb's copy keeps in-frame clones and lacks some. The sample holds fewer than 150,000 clones, roughly 89% seen once. Sequenced: peripheral blood. All receptors come from a middle-aged woman with acute or convalescent COVID-19.

The chain employs TRBV7-8 and TRBJ1-5; weak D call: TRBD1 (5 bases). Trimming stripped 5 bases from V and 3 bases from J, with 17 bases between. Per germline, CDR1 SGHVS and CDR2 FQNEAQ. This CDR3 has 16 residues. CDR3 coding DNA: TGTGCCAGCAGCCTCGGCCGGGGGGGGAACAATCAGCCCCAGCATTTT. Encoded protein: CASSLGRGGNNQPQHF.

This rearrangement joins TRBV28 to TRBJ2-5; 9 bases are a match to TRBD1. The V gene's germline CDR1 is MDHEN and CDR2 SYDVKM. V gave up 6 bases and J gave up 1 base; unmatched junction bases: 12. This CDR3 comprises 17 residues. DNA of the CDR3: TGTGCCAGCAGGCTCCTACCGGGACAGGGTTTCCAAGAGACCCAGTACTTC. It translates to CASRLLPGQGFQETQYF.

This rearrangement joins TRBV30 to TRBJ1-2; possibly TRBD1 for D (6 bases). V was pared by 0 bases and J by 5 bases, with 10 bases between. CDR1 GTSNPN and CDR2 SVGIG come from the germline V gene (reference sequence). The CDR3 has 13 amino acids. The CDR3 nucleotides are TGTGCCTGGAGTGTCGACAGGACATATGGCTACACCTTC. Amino acid sequence: CAWSVDRTYGYTF.

CDR3 nucleotide sequence: TGTGCCAGCAGCTTTCAGGGGGTAGGGACTGAAGCTTTCTTT. Its protein product is CASSFQGVGTEAFF. This chain uses TRBV5-6 with TRBJ1-1, with 7 bases fitting TRBD1. Germline loops: CDR1 SGHDT, CDR2 YYEEEE. The length of the CDR3 is 14 residues. Losses at the gene ends were 2 bases for V and 5 bases for J; bases not matched to a gene: 6.

The V gene is TRBV5-1, the J gene TRBJ2-3; 10 bases align to TRBD2. The J segment lost 5 bases and the V segment lost 0 bases, leaving 6 bases of the junction unmatched. Germline V gene lookup returns CDR1 SGHRS and CDR2 YFSETQ. The CDR3 extends over 16 amino acids. CDR3 sequence: CASSLEGLAVGDTQYF. CDR3 coding DNA: TGCGCCAGCAGCTTGGAAGGACTAGCGGTAGGAGATACGCAGTATTTT.

This chain's CDR3 is CASSFGGTVNSPLHF. The DNA for the CDR3 is TGTGCCAGCAGCTTTGGAGGGACAGTAAATTCACCCCTCCACTTT. The V call is TRBV7-9, the J call TRBJ1-6; 7 bases are shared with TRBD1. Germline assignment: CDR1 SEHNR and CDR2 FQNEAQ (reference sequence). This CDR3 is built from 15 residues. V was clipped by 3 bases and J by 7 bases; unmatched bases: 6.

The chain has TRBV5-6 and TRBJ2-7; 7 nucleotides align to TRBD1. In germline, CDR1 is SGHDT, CDR2 YYEEEE. This CDR3 has 13 residues. Unmatched junction bases numbered 3, after V lost 4 bases and J lost 2 bases. The CDR3 loop is CASSATGTYEQYF. CDR3 bases: TGTGCCAGCAGCGCGACAGGGACCTACGAGCAGTACTTC. Full variable domain (rest looked up from reference TRBV5-6 and TRBJ2-7): DAGVTQSPTHLIKTRGQQVTLRCSPKSGHDTVSWYQQALGQGPQFIFQYYEEEERQRGNFPDRFSGHQFPNYSSELNVNALLLGDSALYLCASSATGTYEQYFGPGTRLTVT.

Written as DNA, the CDR3 is TGTGCCAGCAGCTTCCTTACAGTCCGCGGCTACACCTTC. Its protein is CASSFLTVRGYTF. The genes are TRBV7-2 and TRBJ1-2; D not resolved. This CDR3 comprises 13 residues. In germline, CDR1 is SGHTA, CDR2 FQGNSA. With 3 bases removed from V and 8 bases from J, the gap between germline ends came to 13 bases.

This chain connects TRBV19 to TRBJ1-1, with D possibly being TRBD1 (5 bases). The CDR3 length is 15 residues. Trimming took off 0 bases at V and 3 bases at J, with 11 bases between the two ends. Germline V gene sequence: CDR1 LNHDA, CDR2 SQIVND (reference sequence). CDR3 nucleotide sequence: TGTGCCAGTAGTATAGATAGGGGCAGCCACACTGAAGCTTTCTTT. It yields the protein CASSIDRGSHTEAFF.